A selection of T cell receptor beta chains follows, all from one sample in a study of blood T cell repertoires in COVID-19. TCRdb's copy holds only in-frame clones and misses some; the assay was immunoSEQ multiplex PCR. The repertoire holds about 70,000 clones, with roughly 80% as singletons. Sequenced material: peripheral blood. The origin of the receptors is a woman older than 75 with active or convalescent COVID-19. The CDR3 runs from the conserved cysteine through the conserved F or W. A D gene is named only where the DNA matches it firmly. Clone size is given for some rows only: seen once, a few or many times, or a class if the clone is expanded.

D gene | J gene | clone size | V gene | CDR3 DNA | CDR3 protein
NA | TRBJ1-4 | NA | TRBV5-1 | TGCGCCAGCCGCGAACGAACAACTAATGAAAAACTGTTTTTT | CASRERTTNEKLFF
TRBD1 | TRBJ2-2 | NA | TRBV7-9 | TGTGCCAGCAGCTTAGGGACAGGGATCGGGGAGCTGTTTTTT | CASSLGTGIGELFF
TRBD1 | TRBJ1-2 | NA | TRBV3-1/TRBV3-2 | TGTGCCAGCAGTCCCCCGGGACAGGGGGTTCAAGGCTACACCTTC | CASSPPGQGVQGYTF
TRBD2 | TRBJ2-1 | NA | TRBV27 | TGTGCCAGCAGTTTATCGTCCGGACTAGCGGGGAGATCCGATGAGCAGTTCTTC | CASSLSSGLAGRSDEQFF
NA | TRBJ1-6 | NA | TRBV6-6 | TGTGCCAGCAGTCCAGACAGGAATTCACCCCTCCACTTT | CASSPDRNSPLHF
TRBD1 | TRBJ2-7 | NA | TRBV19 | TGTGCCAGTAGTGTCTCCGGGACAGGAACCTACGAGCAGTACTTC | CASSVSGTGTYEQYF
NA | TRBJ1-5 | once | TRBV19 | TGTGCCAGTAGTCCCGGGACAAGGAGCAATCAGCCCCAGCATTTT | CASSPGTRSNQPQHF
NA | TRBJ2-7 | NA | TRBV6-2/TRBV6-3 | TGTGCCAGCAGTCAAACCCGGGACACCTCGTGTAGGTTC | CASSQTRDTSCRF
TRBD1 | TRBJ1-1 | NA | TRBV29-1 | TGCAGCGCCCTGGACAGGGAAGCTTTCTTT | CSALDREAFF
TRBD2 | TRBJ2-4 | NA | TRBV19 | TGTGCCAGTAGTATAGATAGCGGGGGTTGGGTTGTTGACAAAAACATTCAGTACTTC | CASSIDSGGWVVDKNIQYF
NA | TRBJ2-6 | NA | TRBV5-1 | TGCGCCAGCAGCTTGACAGCAACCTCTGGGGCCAACGTCCTGACTTTC | CASSLTATSGANVLTF
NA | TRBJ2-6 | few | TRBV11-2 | TGTGACAATAGGCGGGGAACTCCATTCGTGGGGGCCAACGTCCTGACTTTC | CDNRRGTPFVGANVLTF
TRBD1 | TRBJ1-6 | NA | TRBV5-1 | TGCGCCAGCTGCCCTCGGACAGGGTCATATAATTCACCCCTCCACTTT | CASCPRTGSYNSPLHF
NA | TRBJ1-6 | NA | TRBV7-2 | TGTGCCAGCAGCTTAGGTCAGGGCTCTTCACCCCTCCACTTT | CASSLGQGSSPLHF
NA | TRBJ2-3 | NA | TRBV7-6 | TGTGCCAGCAGCCTAACAGGGCTAAAGGTAGATACGCAGTATTTT | CASSLTGLKVDTQYF
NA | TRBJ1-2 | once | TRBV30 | TGTGCCTGGAGTAGGCAGGGAATTAACTATGGCTACACCTTC | CAWSRQGINYGYTF
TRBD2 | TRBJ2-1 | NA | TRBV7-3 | TGTGCCAGCAGCTCAACTAGCGGGGAGTACAATGAGCAGTTCTTC | CASSSTSGEYNEQFF
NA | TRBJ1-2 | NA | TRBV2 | TGTGCCAGCAGTGAACAGGGCCGCGAGTCGAGCTACACCTTC | CASSEQGRESSYTF
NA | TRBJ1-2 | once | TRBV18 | TGTGCCAGCTCACCTGGTCGGGGTGCGTCAGGAGGGGCGAATGGCTACACCTTC | CASSPGRGASGGANGYTF
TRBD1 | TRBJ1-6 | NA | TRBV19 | TGTGCCAGTAGCCCCGGGACAGGGGGATCACCCCTCCACTTT | CASSPGTGGSPLHF
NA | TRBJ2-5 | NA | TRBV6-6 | TGTGCCAGCAGTTACTTAGGCGGGCTCGGGGAGACCCAGTACTTC | CASSYLGGLGETQYF
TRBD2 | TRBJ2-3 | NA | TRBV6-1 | TGTGCCAGCAGTGAACGGGGGGGCCGTAGCACAGATACGCAGTATTTT | CASSERGGRSTDTQYF
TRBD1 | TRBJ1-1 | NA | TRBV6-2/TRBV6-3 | TGTGCCAGCAGCCGATACTCAGGGGGTCATAAGAACACTGAAGCTTTCTTT | CASSRYSGGHKNTEAFF
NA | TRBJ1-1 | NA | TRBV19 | TGTGCCAGTAGTATATTAGGACAAACCCTTGAAGCTTTCTTT | CASSILGQTLEAFF
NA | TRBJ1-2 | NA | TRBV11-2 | TGTGCCAGCAGCCTCCCAGGAAACTATGGCTACACCTTC | CASSLPGNYGYTF
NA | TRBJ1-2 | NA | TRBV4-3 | TGCGCCAGCAGCCAAGACGAAGGGCAGGGTGGCTACACCTTC | CASSQDEGQGGYTF
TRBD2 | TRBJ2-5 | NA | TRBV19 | TGTGCCAGGACGATGATTTGGACTAGCGGGGGGACCTGGGGCGGGACCCAGTACTTC | CARTMIWTSGGTWGGTQYF
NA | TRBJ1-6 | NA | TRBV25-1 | TGTGCCAGCAGTGAATCACAGCCCTATAATTCACCCCTCCACTTT | CASSESQPYNSPLHF
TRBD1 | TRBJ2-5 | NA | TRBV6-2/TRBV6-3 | TGTGCCAGCAGCACTACAGGGGTTGAAGAGACCCAGTACTTC | CASSTTGVEETQYF
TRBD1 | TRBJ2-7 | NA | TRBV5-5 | TGTGCCAGCAGCTTGGCGACAGGGGGCTGGACTAGACAGTGGGAGCAGTACTTC | CASSLATGGWTRQWEQYF
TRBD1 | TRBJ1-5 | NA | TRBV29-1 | TGCAGCGTTGGGCAGGGGGAGTATCAGCCCCAGCATTTT | CSVGQGEYQPQHF
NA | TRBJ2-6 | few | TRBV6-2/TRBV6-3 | TGTGCCAGCAGCCAGGACTACTCTGGGGCCAACGTCCTGACTTTC | CASSQDYSGANVLTF
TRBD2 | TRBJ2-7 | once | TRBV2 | TGTGCCAGCAGAAAGAGCGGGAGGGCCCCCTACGAGCAGTACTTC | CASRKSGRAPYEQYF